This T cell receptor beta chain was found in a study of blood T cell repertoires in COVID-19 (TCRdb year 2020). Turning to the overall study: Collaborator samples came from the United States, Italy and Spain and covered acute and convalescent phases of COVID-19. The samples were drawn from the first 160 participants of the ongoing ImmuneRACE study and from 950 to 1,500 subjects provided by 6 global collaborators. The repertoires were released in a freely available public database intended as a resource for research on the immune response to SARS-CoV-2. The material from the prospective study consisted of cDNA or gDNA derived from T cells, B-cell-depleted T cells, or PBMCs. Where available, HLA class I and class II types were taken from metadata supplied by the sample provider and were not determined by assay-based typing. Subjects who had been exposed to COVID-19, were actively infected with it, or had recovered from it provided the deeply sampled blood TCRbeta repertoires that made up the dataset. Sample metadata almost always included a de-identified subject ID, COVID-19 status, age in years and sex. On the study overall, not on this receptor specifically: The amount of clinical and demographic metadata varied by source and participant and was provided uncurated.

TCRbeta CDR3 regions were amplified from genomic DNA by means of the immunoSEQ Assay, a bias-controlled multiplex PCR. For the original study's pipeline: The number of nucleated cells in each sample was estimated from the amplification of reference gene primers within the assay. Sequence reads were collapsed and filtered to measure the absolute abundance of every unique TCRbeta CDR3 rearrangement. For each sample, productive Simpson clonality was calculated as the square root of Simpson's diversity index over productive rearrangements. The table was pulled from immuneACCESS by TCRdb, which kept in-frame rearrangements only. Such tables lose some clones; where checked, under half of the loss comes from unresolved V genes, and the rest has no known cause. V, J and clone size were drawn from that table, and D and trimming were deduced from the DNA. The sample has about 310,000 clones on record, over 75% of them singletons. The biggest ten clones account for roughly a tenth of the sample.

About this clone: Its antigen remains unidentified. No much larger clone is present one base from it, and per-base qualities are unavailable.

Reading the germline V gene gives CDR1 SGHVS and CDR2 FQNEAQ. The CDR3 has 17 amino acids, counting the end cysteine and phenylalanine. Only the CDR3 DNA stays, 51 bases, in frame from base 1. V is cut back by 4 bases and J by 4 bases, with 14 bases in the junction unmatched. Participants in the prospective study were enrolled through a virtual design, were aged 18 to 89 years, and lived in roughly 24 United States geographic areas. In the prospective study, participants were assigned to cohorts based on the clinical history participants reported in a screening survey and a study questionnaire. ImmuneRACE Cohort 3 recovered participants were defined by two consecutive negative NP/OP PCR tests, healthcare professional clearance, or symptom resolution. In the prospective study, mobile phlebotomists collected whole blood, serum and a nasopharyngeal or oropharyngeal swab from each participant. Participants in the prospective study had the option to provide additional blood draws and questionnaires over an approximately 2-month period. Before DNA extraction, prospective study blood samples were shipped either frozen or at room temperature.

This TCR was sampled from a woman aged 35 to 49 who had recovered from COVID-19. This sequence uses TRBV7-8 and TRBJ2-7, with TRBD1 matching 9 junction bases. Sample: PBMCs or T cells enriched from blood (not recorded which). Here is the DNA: TGTGCCAGCAGCTCTCCGGCGGGACAGGGCTTCCTATACGAGCAGTACTTC. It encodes CASSSPAGQGFLYEQYF.